This TCR beta chain was recorded in a study of beta chain features in type 1 diabetes. This clone was counted between two and nine times. The antigen is undetermined. Findings of the study overall: There was a moderate but significant shortening of TCRB CDR3s in all four CD4+ subsets of Type 1 diabetes patients.

The CDR3 totals 13 residues. The germline V gene encodes CDR1 MDHEN and CDR2 SYDVKM. V was pared by 7 bases and J by 5 bases, with 15 bases between. The authors reverse transcribed all of the isolated RNA, so sequencing captured expressed TCRB transcripts. This table comes from immunoSEQ multiplex PCR, and its TCRdb copy is limited to in-frame clones, with some not included. This sample yields some 160,000 clones, of which 9% to 10% are seen a single time; approximately 0.7% belongs to the top ten. What was sequenced was central memory CD4+ T cells from blood. V and J are TRBV28 and TRBJ2-7, with D possibly TRBD1 on 6 matching bases. This clonotype was obtained from a woman aged 30 to 39 with type 1 diabetes. CDR3 coding DNA: TGTGCCAGCACCATATCGAACAGGGACGAGCAGTACTTC. Translated, it gives CASTISNRDEQYF.